The 32 T cell receptor beta chains below come from one sample, sequenced in a study of beta chain features in type 1 diabetes. Reverse transcription of all isolated RNA meant that expressed TCRB transcripts were sequenced. Only in-frame clones appear in the TCRdb table, and some are missing; sequencing was by immunoSEQ multiplex PCR. The data show 60,000 to 75,000 clones, 59% seen once. Sequenced material: Tregs from blood. The origin of the receptors is a woman in her late teens or twenties in good health.

The chain carries TRBV6-5 and TRBJ2-7; D might be TRBD1 (5 bases). Germline CDR1 MNHEY, CDR2 SVGAGI. Trimming removed 5 bases at V and 4 bases at J, with 12 bases between. This CDR3 contains 13 residues. In DNA, the CDR3 is TGTGCCAGCAGTGAAAACAGGAAGTACGAGCAGTACTTC. It specifies CASSENRKYEQYF.

The chain is built from TRBV6-1 and TRBJ2-5; no firm D call. The germline gives CDR1 MNHNS, CDR2 SASEGT. The CDR3 spans 13 residues. Trimming removed 6 bases from V and 0 bases from J, with 8 bases in between. CDR3: CASRHPNQETQYF. In DNA, the CDR3 is TGTGCCAGCAGACATCCAAACCAAGAGACCCAGTACTTC.

This sequence joins TRBV7-9 and TRBJ2-7; the D gene is possibly TRBD1 (6 bases). V was trimmed by 5 bases and J by 3 bases, leaving 14 bases between them. This CDR3 has 14 residues. Germline loops: CDR1 SEHNR, CDR2 FQNEAQ (reference sequence). The CDR3 loop is CASSREWGLYEQYF. The CDR3 DNA reads TGTGCCAGCAGCCGAGAGTGGGGGCTCTACGAGCAGTACTTC. The variable domain in full, completed from reference TRBV7-9 and TRBJ2-7, reads DTGVSQNPRHKITKRGQNVTFRCDPISEHNRLYWYRQTLGQGPEFLTYFQNEAQLEKSRLLSDRFSAERPKGSFSTLEIQRTEQGDSAMYLCASSREWGLYEQYFGPGTRLTVT.

The V and J genes are TRBV28 and TRBJ2-1, with 9 nucleotides matching TRBD1. The V segment lost 7 bases and the J segment 12 bases; nucleotides outside the gene matches: 13. The CDR3 has 14 amino acids. Germline-derived CDR1 and CDR2 are MDHEN and SYDVKM. CDR3 DNA sequence: TGTGCCAGCACCCTGACCGGGACAGGGACCGGGCAGTTCTTC. It codes for CASTLTGTGTGQFF. Based on the CDR3 plus reference TRBV28 and TRBJ2-1, the full variable domain is DVKVTQSSRYLVKRTGEKVFLECVQDMDHENMFWYRQDPGLGLRLIYFSYDVKMKEKGDIPEGYSVSREKKERFSLILESASTNQTSMYLCASTLTGTGTGQFFGPGTRLTVL.

The sample holds a few counts of this clone. V and J are TRBV6-5 and TRBJ2-7, with TRBD2 matching over 10 bases. Germline CDR1 MNHEY, CDR2 SVGAGI. This CDR3 spans 16 amino acids. V was pared by 4 bases and J by 0 bases, with 6 bases of the junction left unmatched. Here the CDR3 reads CASSSRLAGSSYEQYF. The CDR3 nucleotides are TGTGCCAGCAGTTCCAGACTAGCGGGTAGCTCCTACGAGCAGTACTTC.

The V gene is TRBV2, the J gene TRBJ2-7, with D possibly being TRBD1 (7 bases). Trimming took off 6 bases at V and 2 bases at J, with 20 bases between the two ends. This CDR3 spans 16 amino acids. CDR1 and CDR2 (germline): SNHLY, FYNNEI. The CDR3 nucleotides read TGTGCCAGCAGGAATTCCCACGGGGGACAGACCTACGAGCAGTACTTC. This translates into CASRNSHGGQTYEQYF.

The chain combines TRBV27 with TRBJ1-5; D gene unclear. In germline, CDR1 is MNHEY, CDR2 SMNVEV (reference sequence). This CDR3 spans 17 amino acids. Trimming took 2 bases from V and 1 from J, leaving 15 bases between them. CDR3 region: CASSLLGGVGSNQPQHF. For the CDR3, the DNA is TGTGCCAGCAGTTTACTCGGAGGAGTAGGGAGCAATCAGCCCCAGCATTTT.

This clone was seen a single time. The chain combines TRBV2 with TRBJ2-7, with 9 nucleotides matching TRBD1. After removal of 8 bases from V and 3 bases from J, the junction contained 11 bases not matched to a gene. In germline, CDR1 is SNHLY, CDR2 FYNNEI. CDR3 size: 15 residues. This CDR3 is CASSLLGQGNYEQYF. CDR3 coding DNA: TGTGCCAGCTCGCTTTTGGGACAGGGAAACTACGAGCAGTACTTC.

This clone was picked up many times. The chain is built from TRBV18 and TRBJ2-7; D not certain. V shed 3 bases and J shed 3 bases, with 12 bases lying between them. The CDR3 sequence is 14 residues long. Germline CDR1 is KGHSH and CDR2 is LQKENI. CDR3 sequence reads: CASSPGAGVYEQYF. In DNA form, the CDR3 reads TGTGCCAGCTCACCGGGTGCTGGAGTCTACGAGCAGTACTTC.

This clone was seen a few times. DNA of the CDR3: TGTGCCAGTACCGTGACAGGGTCCAGGGTGGGTGAGCAGTTCTTC. Translated: CASTVTGSRVGEQFF. The gene calls are TRBV19 and TRBJ2-1; 7 nucleotides line up with TRBD1. Per germline, CDR1 LNHDA and CDR2 SQIVND (reference sequence). The CDR3 runs 15 residues. With 7 bases clipped from V and 9 bases from J, the junction kept 15 bases outside the gene matches.

In its sample, this clone was seen a few times. The rearrangement joins TRBV7-2 to TRBJ2-5; 9 nucleotides line up with TRBD1. The J segment lost 4 bases and the V segment lost 5 bases, leaving 8 bases of the junction unmatched. This CDR3 has 15 amino acids. Germline V gene data show CDR1 as SGHTA and CDR2 as FQGNSA. CDR3 sequence: CASSRLGTGRETQYF. The CDR3 nucleotides read TGTGCCAGCAGCCGACTAGGGACAGGGCGAGAGACCCAGTACTTC.

V and J are TRBV5-1 and TRBJ1-4; 7 bases map to TRBD1. Germline V CDR1 and CDR2: SGHRS, YFSETQ. This CDR3 has 15 amino acids. Germline trimming cut 2 bases from V and 8 bases from J; bases unmatched to any gene: 9. The CDR3 DNA sequence: TGCGCCAGCAGCTTAGCGACAGGGATACGGGAAAAACTGTTTTTT. Encoded protein: CASSLATGIREKLFF.

The chain joins TRBV7-8 to TRBJ1-6; weak D call: TRBD1 (6 bases). Trimming took off 2 bases at V and 7 bases at J, with 12 bases between the two ends. The germline gives CDR1 SGHVS, CDR2 FQNEAQ. This CDR3 has 15 residues. CDR3 loop: CASSLQTGFNSPLHF. The DNA of the CDR3 is TGTGCCAGCAGCTTACAGACAGGATTCAATTCACCCCTCCACTTT.

V gene TRBV28 combines with J gene TRBJ1-6; 8 positions agree with TRBD1. The CDR3 totals 12 residues. From germline, CDR1 is MDHEN and CDR2 SYDVKM. Trimming at V came to 8 bases and at J to 13 bases, leaving 7 bases not matched to a gene. CDR3 nucleotide sequence: TGTGCCAGCTCCAAACAGGGGGGTCCCCTCCACTTT. Protein sequence: CASSKQGGPLHF.

This clone has a single count. This CDR3 reads CASSQEGTGGGRPPLHF. DNA of the CDR3: TGTGCCAGCAGCCAAGAAGGAACAGGGGGCGGGAGGCCACCCCTCCACTTT. The chain links TRBV14 to TRBJ1-6, with TRBD1 matching over 9 bases. CDR1 is SGHDN, CDR2 FVKESK, per germline. V dropped 0 bases and J dropped 11; count of bases not matched to a gene: 11. This CDR3 region has 17 residues.

The V gene is TRBV6-1, the J gene TRBJ1-5, with a tentative D call TRBD1 (5 bases). The V gene lost 7 bases and the J gene lost 1 base, with 14 bases spanning the gap. This CDR3 is 15 amino acids long. Germline CDR1 reads MNHNS; CDR2 reads SASEGT. Written as DNA, the CDR3 is TGTGCCAGCAACGTAGGGGCGGCGAGCAATCAGCCCCAGCATTTT. This encodes CASNVGAASNQPQHF.

This rearrangement joins TRBV5-6 to TRBJ1-2; 7 nucleotides align to TRBD1. Trimming took 0 bases from V and 1 from J; bases not matched to a gene: 6. Germline assignment: CDR1 SGHDT and CDR2 YYEEEE. The CDR3 sequence is 16 residues long. CDR3 residues: CASSLAVGQINYGYTF. The DNA for the CDR3 is TGTGCCAGCAGCTTGGCCGTGGGACAGATTAACTATGGCTACACCTTC. The variable domain in full, completed from reference TRBV5-6 and TRBJ1-2, reads DAGVTQSPTHLIKTRGQQVTLRCSPKSGHDTVSWYQQALGQGPQFIFQYYEEEERQRGNFPDRFSGHQFPNYSSELNVNALLLGDSALYLCASSLAVGQINYGYTFGSGTRLTVV.

This rearrangement joins TRBV7-8 to TRBJ1-5, with 7 bases matching TRBD1. Trimming cost V 5 bases and J 4 bases; bases outside gene matches: 5. Germline V CDR1 and CDR2: SGHVS, FQNEAQ. The CDR3 covers 14 residues. The CDR3 is CASSRDSSNQPQHF. The CDR3 nucleotides are TGTGCCAGCAGCCGGGACAGCTCTAATCAGCCCCAGCATTTT. The complete variable domain, with remaining parts taken from reference TRBV7-8 and TRBJ1-5, reads GAGVSQSPRYKVAKRGQDVALRCDPISGHVSLFWYQQALGQGPEFLTYFQNEAQLDKSGLPSDRFFAERPEGSVSTLKIQRTQQEDSAVYLCASSRDSSNQPQHFGDGTRLSIL.

This clone was observed a single time. The rearrangement joins TRBV11-2 to TRBJ2-3; no clear D. With 3 bases removed from V and 3 bases from J, the gap between germline ends came to 4 bases. The germline V gene has CDR1 SGHAT and CDR2 FQNNGV. This CDR3 region has 12 residues. Here the CDR3 reads CASSLTTDTQYF. The CDR3 nucleotides read TGTGCCAGCAGCTTGACTACAGATACGCAGTATTTT.

This clone appeared once. This rearrangement joins TRBV2 to TRBJ1-2, with TRBD1 as a possible D gene (5 bases). Germline V gene lookup returns CDR1 SNHLY and CDR2 FYNNEI. V lost 7 bases and J lost 0, with 12 bases in between. CDR3 size: 14 residues. CDR3 DNA sequence: TGTGCCAGCACCCCCAGGGCTCCTAACTATGGCTACACCTTC. Encoded protein: CASTPRAPNYGYTF.

The CDR3 DNA sequence: TGTGCCAGCTCACCACCCAGCGGAGGGGGCGCGGGAGGCTACACCTTC. Residues: CASSPPSGGGAGGYTF. The chain has TRBV18 and TRBJ1-2; 7 bases line up with TRBD1. Germline V gene lookup returns CDR1 KGHSH and CDR2 LQKENI. Trimming removed 0 bases from V and 8 bases from J; junction bases left unmatched: 12. The CDR3 spans 16 residues. Full variable domain (missing parts from reference TRBV18 and TRBJ1-2): NAGVMQNPRHLVRRRGQEARLRCSPMKGHSHVYWYRQLPEEGLKFMVYLQKENIIDESGMPKERFSAEFPKEGPSILRIQQVVRGDSAAYFCASSPPSGGGAGGYTFGSGTRLTVV.

The chain uses TRBV5-1 and TRBJ2-1, with 7 bases fitting TRBD2. Germline-derived CDR1 and CDR2 are SGHRS and YFSETQ. The CDR3 loop spans 14 amino acids. V dropped 4 bases and J dropped 9; count of bases not matched to a gene: 10. DNA of the CDR3: TGCGCCAGCAGCGCCGCGGGAGTTAGGGGTGAGCAGTTCTTC. This gives the protein CASSAAGVRGEQFF. Using reference TRBV5-1 and TRBJ2-1 for the parts outside the CDR3, the full variable domain is KAGVTQTPRYLIKTRGQQVTLSCSPISGHRSVSWYQQTPGQGLQFLFEYFSETQRNKGNFPGRFSGRQFSNSRSEMNVSTLELGDSALYLCASSAAGVRGEQFFGPGTRLTVL.

The rearrangement links TRBV5-1 to TRBJ2-7; 11 bases agree with TRBD2. V trimming: 2 bases; J trimming: 0 bases; junction bases outside the gene matches: 7. Germline CDR1 SGHRS, CDR2 YFSETQ. The CDR3 has 17 amino acids. The CDR3 loop is CASSFILTSGASYEQYF. The CDR3 DNA reads as TGCGCCAGCAGCTTTATCTTGACTAGCGGGGCCTCCTACGAGCAGTACTTC.

The chain recombines TRBV20-1 with TRBJ1-3, with D unresolved. Germline V gives CDR1 DFQATT, CDR2 SNEGSKA (reference sequence). The CDR3 totals 11 residues. Trimming pared 3 bases from V and 2 bases from J, leaving 2 bases between. CDR3 sequence: CSASTGNTIYF. The CDR3 DNA sequence: TGCAGTGCTAGTACTGGAAACACCATATATTTT.

The chain employs TRBV12-5 and TRBJ2-3; 9 nucleotides match TRBD1. Germline-derived CDR1 and CDR2 are LGHNT and FRNRAP. Trimming removed 7 bases from V and 1 base from J; junction bases left unmatched: 0. The CDR3 contains 13 residues. The CDR3 DNA reads as TGTGCTAGTGACAGGGGGCGCACAGATACGCAGTATTTT. It codes for CASDRGRTDTQYF.

The chain links TRBV18 to TRBJ2-7; D is uncertain. CDR1 KGHSH and CDR2 LQKENI come from the germline V gene. Trimming stripped 0 bases from V and 6 bases from J, with 9 bases between. This CDR3 has 13 amino acids. The CDR3, as DNA: TGTGCCAGCTCACCACCGTCAGCGTCCGAGCAGTACTTC. Translation: CASSPPSASEQYF.

This clone was found once. V is TRBV5-1 and J is TRBJ1-6, with a weak D call TRBD1 (5 bases). The length of the CDR3 is 15 residues. The germline gives CDR1 SGHRS, CDR2 YFSETQ. Trimming shortened V by 2 bases and J by 5 bases, and 11 bases separated the two germline ends. CDR3 DNA sequence: TGCGCCAGCAGCTTAAGGGGAGGCGATAATTCACCCCTCCACTTT. This gives the protein CASSLRGGDNSPLHF.

The CDR3 spells CASSPAEAYEQYF. As DNA, the CDR3 is TGTGCCAGCTCACCGGCAGAGGCATACGAGCAGTACTTC. This chain uses TRBV18 with TRBJ2-7; D not certain. The CDR3 runs 13 residues. The germline V and J ends were trimmed by 3 bases and 4 bases, with 10 bases remaining between them. Germline V gene data show CDR1 as KGHSH and CDR2 as LQKENI.

Here the CDR3 reads CASSPVRGTEAFF. CDR3 nucleotide sequence: TGTGCCAGCTCACCTGTCCGGGGCACTGAAGCTTTCTTT. V usage is TRBV18 and J usage is TRBJ1-1; D uncertain. Trimming took off 3 bases at V and 4 bases at J, with 9 bases between the two ends. Germline-derived CDR1 and CDR2 are KGHSH and LQKENI. The CDR3 is 13 amino acids.

The chain carries TRBV19 and TRBJ1-5; D unresolved. The V gene lost 4 bases and the J gene lost 3 bases, with 7 bases spanning the gap. From germline, CDR1 is LNHDA and CDR2 SQIVND (reference sequence). The CDR3 sequence is 13 residues long. In nucleotides, the CDR3 is TGTGCCAGTAGTACAGGTTTCAATCAGCCCCAGCATTTT. Encoded protein: CASSTGFNQPQHF.

This clone was seen only once. The J gene is TRBJ1-1, the V gene TRBV2; D is undetermined. Trimming shortened V by 9 bases and J by 1 base, and 12 bases separated the two germline ends. The CDR3 extends over 13 amino acids. Looked up from germline, CDR1 is SNHLY and CDR2 is FYNNEI. For the CDR3, the DNA is TGTGCCAGAAGTAGGCAGGAGAACACTGAAGCTTTCTTT. As protein: CARSRQENTEAFF.

This sequence joins TRBV27 and TRBJ2-7; possible D gene TRBD1, 6 bases. V dropped 7 bases and J dropped 5 bases, with 15 bases sitting between them. The CDR3 length is 13 residues. CDR1 and CDR2 (germline): MNHEY, SMNVEV (reference sequence). The CDR3 loop is CASKAQGHHEQYF. In DNA form, the CDR3 reads TGTGCCAGCAAGGCACAGGGTCACCACGAGCAGTACTTC.